This T cell receptor (beta chain) was captured in a study of blood T cell repertoires in COVID-19. On the study more broadly: Nucleic acid was either cDNA or gDNA, and it came from T cells, B-cell-depleted T cells, or PBMCs.

Germline lookup yields CDR1 SGHRS and CDR2 YFSETQ. The CDR3 totals 12 residues. V shed 4 bases and J shed 2 bases, with 5 bases lying between them. Assay: immunoSEQ multiplex PCR; the TCRdb copy retains only in-frame clones and omits some. The table lists a few hundred thousand clones, roughly 90% of them singletons. Participants were aged about 18 to 90 years, lived in some 23 US areas, and enrolled virtually. In Cohort 3, a recovered donor had either two negative PCRs, clearance, or symptom resolution. The chain carries TRBV5-1 and TRBJ2-3; no firm D call. The receptor was isolated from a woman aged 25 to 39 who had recovered from COVID-19. The specimen sequenced was PBMCs or T cells enriched from blood (not recorded which). The CDR3 region has the DNA TGCGCCAGCAGCCCAGACACAGATACGCAGTATTTT. Encoded protein: CASSPDTDTQYF. The full variable domain, completed using reference TRBV5-1 and TRBJ2-3, is KAGVTQTPRYLIKTRGQQVTLSCSPISGHRSVSWYQQTPGQGLQFLFEYFSETQRNKGNFPGRFSGRQFSNSRSEMNVSTLELGDSALYLCASSPDTDTQYFGPGTRLTVL.